The 27 T cell receptor beta chains below all came from one sample that was sequenced in a study of CD8 T cells in ankylosing spondylitis. Regarding the study as a whole: Seemingly characteristic of ankylosing spondylitis blood was a TCR beta motif consisting of about 8 highly homologous variants.

These TCRs are of unknown antigen specificity. TCRdb passed the 5' RACE reads through MiXCR, listing each CDR3 protein once. The sample carries a few hundred thousand distinct CDR3 sequences, roughly 8% recorded once. The sample was blood, either unsorted or a sorted T cell fraction (not recorded which). These receptors all stem from a male donor with ankylosing spondylitis.

The chain combines TRBV6-2 or TRBV6-3 with TRBJ1-2; D is ambiguous. Per germline, CDR1 MNHEY and CDR2 SVGEGT. Trimming removed 8 bases from V and 4 bases from J, with 14 bases in between. This CDR3 spans 13 amino acids. The CDR3 DNA reads as TGTGCCAGCTCCAATACGGGGATCTATGGCTACACCTTC. It specifies CASSNTGIYGYTF.

This clonotype was found many times. The rearrangement uses TRBV27 and TRBJ1-4; TRBD1 matches 9 bases. J lost 4 bases, V lost 0 bases, and 3 bases had no gene match. Germline V gene data show CDR1 as MNHEY and CDR2 as SMNVEV (reference sequence). The length of the CDR3 is 16 residues. For the CDR3, the DNA is TGTGCCAGCAGTTTATCGGGGACAGGGAGTAATGAAAAACTGTTTTTT. Translating gives CASSLSGTGSNEKLFF.

The chain uses TRBV18 and TRBJ2-7; TRBD2 agrees at 8 bases. Germline V gene data show CDR1 as KGHSH and CDR2 as LQKENI. This CDR3 has 14 amino acids. V gave up 3 bases and J gave up 3 bases; unmatched junction bases: 4. In DNA form, the CDR3 reads TGTGCCAGCTCACCCGCGGGGGGAAACTACGAGCAGTACTTC. Translation: CASSPAGGNYEQYF.

This CDR3 is CSVGGGRLGNEQFF. CDR3 coding DNA: TGCAGCGTCGGGGGAGGTCGACTAGGCAATGAGCAGTTCTTC. V is TRBV29-1 and J is TRBJ2-1, with D possibly being TRBD2 (6 bases). Germline V CDR1 and CDR2: SQVTM, ANQGSEA. The CDR3 has 14 residues. V shed 6 bases and J shed 6 bases, with 18 bases lying between them.

This clonotype was found a few times. The chain couples TRBV7-8 to TRBJ2-1; 13 bases map to TRBD2. Trimming took 5 bases from V and 0 from J; bases not matched to a gene: 7. The CDR3 loop spans 18 amino acids. Germline V lookup: CDR1 SGHVS, CDR2 FQNEAQ. DNA of the CDR3: TGTGCCAGCAGCAGACCGGGACTAGCGGGGTCCTCCTACAATGAGCAGTTCTTC. It codes for CASSRPGLAGSSYNEQFF.

This clonotype was counted once. The rearrangement uses TRBV20-1 and TRBJ2-5, with 9 bases identical to TRBD1. Per the germline V gene, CDR1 is DFQATT and CDR2 is SNEGSKA (reference sequence). The V segment lost 3 bases and the J segment 6 bases; nucleotides outside the gene matches: 8. This CDR3 has 14 amino acids. The CDR3 spells CSASLGQGPKTQYF. For the CDR3, the DNA is TGCAGTGCTAGTTTAGGACAGGGGCCCAAGACCCAGTACTTC.

A few counts support this clonotype. The chain carries TRBV10-3 and TRBJ2-5; 10 positions match TRBD2. CDR1 and CDR2 (germline): ENHRY, SYGVKD. The CDR3 has 14 amino acids. V lost 6 bases, J lost 5 bases, and 6 bases stayed unmatched. The chain's CDR3 is CAIRSSGRDETQYF. The CDR3 DNA reads as TGTGCCATCAGATCTAGCGGGAGAGACGAGACCCAGTACTTC.

This clonotype has a handful of counts. This chain joins TRBV30 and TRBJ1-4; D not certain. The germline V and J ends were trimmed by 2 bases and 0 bases, with 7 bases remaining between them. The CDR3 sequence is 14 residues long. Germline V CDR1 and CDR2: GTSNPN, SVGIG (reference sequence). For the CDR3, the DNA is TGTGCCTGGAGTAGGCCTGCAACTAATGAAAAACTGTTTTTT. This codes for CAWSRPATNEKLFF.

This clonotype was recorded at least ten times. The V call is TRBV2, the J call TRBJ1-3; D is unclear. Germline V gene sequence: CDR1 SNHLY, CDR2 FYNNEI. This CDR3 contains 14 residues. Trimming shortened V by 4 bases and J by 4 bases, and 11 bases separated the two germline ends. CDR3 region: CASSVYYMGNTIYF. The CDR3 nucleotides are TGTGCCAGCAGTGTTTATTACATGGGAAACACCATATATTTT.

J is TRBJ1-6 and V is TRBV20-1, with D tentatively TRBD1 (5 bases). The CDR3 has 14 residues. Germline values: CDR1 DFQATT, CDR2 SNEGSKA (reference sequence). V shed 1 base and J shed 10 bases, with 14 bases lying between them. The CDR3 here is CSARGGTVGSPLHF. The CDR3 bases are TGCAGTGCTAGAGGGGGGACGGTTGGGTCACCCCTCCACTTT.

This chain links TRBV15 with TRBJ2-3, with D unresolved. Germline V gene data show CDR1 as LNHNV and CDR2 as YYDKDF (reference sequence). Trimming left V 3 bases short and J 6 bases short, with 10 bases between. The CDR3 runs to 13 residues. The CDR3, as DNA: TGTGCCACCAGCAGGGTTTCGGCTGATACGCAGTATTTT. Its protein product is CATSRVSADTQYF. The variable domain in full, with the rest retrieved from reference TRBV15 and TRBJ2-3, is DAMVIQNPRYQVTQFGKPVTLSCSQTLNHNVMYWYQQKSSQAPKLLFHYYDKDFNNEADTPDNFQSRRPNTSFCFLDIRSPGLGDTAMYLCATSRVSADTQYFGPGTRLTVL.

This clonotype has at least ten counts. The chain combines TRBV9 with TRBJ1-5, with D possibly being TRBD1 (5 bases). The V end lost 0 bases, the J end lost 3 bases, and 13 bases lay between the germline ends. The CDR3 spans 16 residues. Per germline, CDR1 SGDLS and CDR2 YYNGEE. DNA for the CDR3: TGTGCCAGCAGCGTAGGGCGTCCAGGGTACAATCAGCCCCAGCATTTT. Its translation is CASSVGRPGYNQPQHF.

The chain links TRBV7-6 to TRBJ2-1; D is perhaps TRBD1 or TRBD2 (5 bases each). CDR1 and CDR2 (germline): SGHVS, FNYEAQ. V gave up 4 bases and J gave up 6 bases, with 7 bases separating them. This CDR3 contains 12 residues. Written as DNA, the CDR3 is TGTGCCAGCAGCTGGGACCTCAATGAGCAGTTCTTC. Translated, it gives CASSWDLNEQFF.

This clonotype was seen more than once but under ten times. This chain uses TRBV12-3 or TRBV12-4 with TRBJ2-2; possible D gene TRBD1, 5 bases. This CDR3 region has 15 residues. V was cut by 3 bases and J by 9 bases, with 17 bases left in between. This CDR3 is CASSFQGVSPRELFF. For the CDR3, the DNA is TGTGCCAGCAGTTTTCAGGGTGTCTCGCCCCGGGAGCTGTTTTTT.

V usage is TRBV27 and J usage is TRBJ1-5; D remains ambiguous. Deletions cut 8 bases from V and 6 bases from J, with 2 bases between. The V gene's germline CDR1 is MNHEY and CDR2 SMNVEV (reference sequence). This CDR3 is built from 9 residues. Here the CDR3 DNA reads TGTGCCAGCGGTCAGCCCCAGCATTTT. It yields the protein CASGQPQHF.

Written as DNA, the CDR3 is TGTGCCAGCAGCTTAGCGGGCTTGCTTGAAGCTTTCTTT. Residues: CASSLAGLLEAFF. V is TRBV7-9 and J is TRBJ1-1; no firm D call. The length of the CDR3 is 13 residues. V gave up 0 bases and J gave up 7 bases, with 9 bases separating them. The germline V gene encodes CDR1 SEHNR and CDR2 FQNEAQ (reference sequence).

This clonotype came up many times. The rearrangement joins TRBV5-1 to TRBJ2-7; 11 bases are shared with TRBD2. Germline CDR1 SGHRS, CDR2 YFSETQ. The length of the CDR3 is 14 residues. V lost 4 bases to trimming and J lost 4 bases; unmatched junction nucleotides: 4. The CDR3 is CASSTSGSGYEQYF. CDR3 sequence (DNA): TGCGCCAGCAGCACTAGCGGGAGCGGGTACGAGCAGTACTTC. Supplemented by reference TRBV5-1 and TRBJ2-7, the full variable domain reads KAGVTQTPRYLIKTRGQQVTLSCSPISGHRSVSWYQQTPGQGLQFLFEYFSETQRNKGNFPGRFSGRQFSNSRSEMNVSTLELGDSALYLCASSTSGSGYEQYFGPGTRLTVT.

This clonotype showed up just a few times. The chain uses TRBV5-1 and TRBJ2-1, with 10 bases lining up with TRBD1. Per germline, CDR1 SGHRS and CDR2 YFSETQ. The CDR3 runs 16 residues. With V trimmed by 4 bases and J by 7 bases, 11 bases remained unmatched. Here the CDR3 reads CASSTLRDRGFNEQFF. Here the CDR3 DNA reads TGCGCCAGCAGCACCCTCCGGGACAGGGGTTTTAATGAGCAGTTCTTC.

J is TRBJ2-7 and V is TRBV12-3 or TRBV12-4; 7 nucleotides match TRBD1. J gave up 0 bases and V 6 bases, and 8 bases lay outside the gene matches. The CDR3 runs 15 residues. The CDR3 DNA sequence: TGTGCCAGCAGGGACCGGGACAGCTACTCCTACGAGCAGTACTTC. As protein: CASRDRDSYSYEQYF.

This clonotype was found a few times. The J gene is TRBJ2-7, the V gene TRBV7-3; D not certain. Germline lookup yields CDR1 SGHTA and CDR2 FQGTGA. Trimming stripped 2 bases from V and 2 bases from J, with 13 bases between. The CDR3 spans 15 residues. The CDR3 DNA reads as TGTGCCAGCAGCTTATTGAAGGGCCGAACCTACGAGCAGTACTTC. It yields the protein CASSLLKGRTYEQYF.

This clonotype occurred a few times. The chain is built from TRBV20-1 and TRBJ2-7; 7 bases map to TRBD1. The J segment lost 0 bases and the V segment lost 6 bases, leaving 5 bases of the junction unmatched. The germline CDR1 and CDR2 sequences are DFQATT and SNEGSKA (reference sequence). CDR3 size: 13 residues. The DNA of the CDR3 is TGCAGTGCCCCGGACAGGAGCTCCTACGAGCAGTACTTC. Translating it yields CSAPDRSSYEQYF.

This clonotype was counted between two and nine times. CDR3 sequence reads: CASSLDLLAGELNEQFF. The CDR3 DNA sequence: TGTGCCAGCAGCTTAGACCTACTAGCGGGAGAATTGAATGAGCAGTTCTTC. This chain connects TRBV11-2 to TRBJ2-1; 11 bases align to TRBD2. V was pared by 0 bases and J by 7 bases, with 8 bases of the junction left unmatched. Per the germline V gene, CDR1 is SGHAT and CDR2 is FQNNGV. The CDR3 extends over 17 amino acids.

In this sample, this clonotype turned up many times. J is TRBJ2-1 and V is TRBV7-2; 7 bases line up with TRBD2. The CDR3 covers 15 residues. J lost 8 bases, V lost 1 base, and 8 bases had no gene match. Germline V gene data show CDR1 as SGHTA and CDR2 as FQGNSA. The chain's CDR3 is CASSLEAGVFYEQFF. The CDR3 nucleotides read TGTGCCAGCAGCTTAGAGGCGGGAGTATTTTATGAGCAGTTCTTC.

This clonotype has at least ten counts. The chain combines TRBV4-1 with TRBJ2-1; TRBD1 agrees at 7 bases. The CDR3 has 15 amino acids. Germline CDR1 is MGHRA and CDR2 is YSYEKL. Trimming took 5 bases from V and 4 from J; bases not matched to a gene: 8. CDR3 sequence reads: CASSSRQGSYNEQFF. Written as DNA, the CDR3 is TGCGCCAGCAGCTCCCGACAGGGCAGTTACAATGAGCAGTTCTTC.

This clonotype appeared a few times. The rearrangement joins TRBV5-1 to TRBJ2-5; no definite D call. The CDR3 consists of 14 residues. V dropped 7 bases and J dropped 2 bases, with 15 bases sitting between them. Per germline, CDR1 SGHRS and CDR2 YFSETQ. The CDR3 DNA reads as TGCGCCAGCCGGGCCGGTTCCAGACAAGAGACCCAGTACTTC. Translated: CASRAGSRQETQYF.

This clonotype occurred a few times. The rearrangement joins TRBV4-3 to TRBJ2-7; D might be TRBD2 (5 bases). Germline V lookup: CDR1 LGHNA, CDR2 YSLEER. V lost 2 bases, J lost 2 bases, and 13 bases lay in between. The CDR3 runs to 15 residues. The CDR3 here is CASSQLSGPTYEQYF. The CDR3 coding sequence is TGCGCCAGCAGCCAACTGAGCGGTCCTACCTACGAGCAGTACTTC.

The chain links TRBV20-1 to TRBJ2-7; TRBD2 aligns across 9 bases. Trimming at V came to 6 bases and at J to 4 bases, leaving 4 bases not matched to a gene. This CDR3 has 12 amino acids. Germline assignment: CDR1 DFQATT and CDR2 SNEGSKA (reference sequence). The chain's CDR3 is CSAAGGQYEQYF. In DNA form, the CDR3 reads TGCAGTGCGGCGGGAGGGCAGTACGAGCAGTACTTC.